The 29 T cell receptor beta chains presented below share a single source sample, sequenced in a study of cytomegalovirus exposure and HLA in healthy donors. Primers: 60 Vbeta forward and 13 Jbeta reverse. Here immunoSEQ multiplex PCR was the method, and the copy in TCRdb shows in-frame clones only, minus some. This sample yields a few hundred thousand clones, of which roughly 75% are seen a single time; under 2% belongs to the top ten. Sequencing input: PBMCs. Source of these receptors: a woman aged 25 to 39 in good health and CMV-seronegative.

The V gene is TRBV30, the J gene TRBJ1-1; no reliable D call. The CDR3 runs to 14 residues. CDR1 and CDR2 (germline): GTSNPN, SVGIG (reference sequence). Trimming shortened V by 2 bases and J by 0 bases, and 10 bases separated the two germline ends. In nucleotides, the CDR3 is TGTGCCTGGAGTATTAACAGCATGAACACTGAAGCTTTCTTT. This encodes CAWSINSMNTEAFF.

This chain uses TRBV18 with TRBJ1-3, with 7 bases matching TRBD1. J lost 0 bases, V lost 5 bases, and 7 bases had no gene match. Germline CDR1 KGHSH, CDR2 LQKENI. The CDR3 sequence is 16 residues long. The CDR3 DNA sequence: TGTGCCAGCTCAGCAAACAGGGGCCCCTCTGGAAACACCATATATTTT. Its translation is CASSANRGPSGNTIYF.

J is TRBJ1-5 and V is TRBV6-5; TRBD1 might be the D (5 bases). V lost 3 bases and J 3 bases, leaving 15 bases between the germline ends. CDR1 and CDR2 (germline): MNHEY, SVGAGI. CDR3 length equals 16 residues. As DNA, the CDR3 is TGTGCCAGCAGTTATAGGTGGCAGGGAATCAATCAGCCCCAGCATTTT. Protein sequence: CASSYRWQGINQPQHF.

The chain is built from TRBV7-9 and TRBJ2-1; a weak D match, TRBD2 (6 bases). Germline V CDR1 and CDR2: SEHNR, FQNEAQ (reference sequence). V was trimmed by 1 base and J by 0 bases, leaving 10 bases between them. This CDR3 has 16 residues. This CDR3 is CASSLGLDPSYNEQFF. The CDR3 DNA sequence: TGTGCCAGCAGCTTAGGACTAGACCCCTCCTACAATGAGCAGTTCTTC.

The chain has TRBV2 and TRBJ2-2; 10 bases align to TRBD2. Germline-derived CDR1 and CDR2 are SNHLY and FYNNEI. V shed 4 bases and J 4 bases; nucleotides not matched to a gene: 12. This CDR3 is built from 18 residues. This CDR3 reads CASSADRPSGSITGELFF. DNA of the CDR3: TGTGCCAGCAGTGCAGACAGGCCTAGCGGGAGTATCACCGGGGAGCTGTTTTTT.

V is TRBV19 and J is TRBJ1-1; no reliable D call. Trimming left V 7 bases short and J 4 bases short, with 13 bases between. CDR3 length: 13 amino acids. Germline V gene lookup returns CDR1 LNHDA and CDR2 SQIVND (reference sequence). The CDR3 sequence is CASIEVLGTEAFF. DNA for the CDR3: TGTGCCAGTATTGAGGTCCTGGGCACTGAAGCTTTCTTT.

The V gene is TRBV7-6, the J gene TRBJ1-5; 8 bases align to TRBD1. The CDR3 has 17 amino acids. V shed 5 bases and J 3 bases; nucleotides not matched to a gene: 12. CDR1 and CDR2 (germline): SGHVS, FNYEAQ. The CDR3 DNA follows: TGTGCCAGCAGCAAAGAGGTCAAGACAGGGGCCAATCAGCCCCAGCATTTT. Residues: CASSKEVKTGANQPQHF.

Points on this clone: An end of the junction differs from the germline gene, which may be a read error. Here the CDR3 DNA reads TGTGCCAGCAGCTTGGGGACGGGAAAATATGGCTACAACTTC. This translates into CASSLGTGKYGYNF. The rearrangement joins TRBV5-8 to TRBJ1-2; no definite D call. The germline V gene encodes CDR1 SGHTS and CDR2 YDEGEE. This CDR3 is 14 amino acids long.

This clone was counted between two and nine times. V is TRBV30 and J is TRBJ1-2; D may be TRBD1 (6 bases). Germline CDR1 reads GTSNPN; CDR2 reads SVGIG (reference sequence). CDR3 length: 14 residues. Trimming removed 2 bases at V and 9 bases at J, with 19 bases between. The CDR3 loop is CAWSLQRQALSYTF. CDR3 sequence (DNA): TGTGCCTGGAGTCTTCAAAGACAGGCCCTCAGCTACACCTTC.

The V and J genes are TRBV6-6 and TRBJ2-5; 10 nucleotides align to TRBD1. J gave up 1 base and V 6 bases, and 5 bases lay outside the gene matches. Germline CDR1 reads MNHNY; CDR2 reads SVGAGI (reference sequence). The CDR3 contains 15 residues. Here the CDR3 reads CASSQDRGPQETQYF. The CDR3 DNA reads TGTGCCAGCAGCCAAGACAGGGGGCCCCAAGAGACCCAGTACTTC.

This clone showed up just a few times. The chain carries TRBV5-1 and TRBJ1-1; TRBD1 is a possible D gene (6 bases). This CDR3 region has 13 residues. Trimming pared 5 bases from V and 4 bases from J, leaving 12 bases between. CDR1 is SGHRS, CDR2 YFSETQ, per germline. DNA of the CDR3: TGCGCCAGCAGACAGGGAGTGACCACTGAAGCTTTCTTT. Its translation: CASRQGVTTEAFF.

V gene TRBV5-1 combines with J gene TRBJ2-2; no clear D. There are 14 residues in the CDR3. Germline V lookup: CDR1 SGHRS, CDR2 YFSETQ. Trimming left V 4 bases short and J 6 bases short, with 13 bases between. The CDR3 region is CASSVYQTAGELFF. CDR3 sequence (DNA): TGCGCCAGCAGCGTCTATCAGACTGCCGGGGAGCTGTTTTTT.

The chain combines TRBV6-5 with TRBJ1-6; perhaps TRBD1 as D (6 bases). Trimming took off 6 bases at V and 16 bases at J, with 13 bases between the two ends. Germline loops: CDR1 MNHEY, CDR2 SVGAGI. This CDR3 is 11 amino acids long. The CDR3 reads CASSVGQPLHF. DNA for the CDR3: TGTGCCAGCAGCGTTGGACAGCCGCTCCACTTT.

The CDR3 DNA reads TGTGCCAGCAGCTCTGGGGGGACAGGGAACTCACCCCTCCACTTT. It codes for CASSSGGTGNSPLHF. This chain links TRBV5-8 with TRBJ1-6; 9 nucleotides line up with TRBD1. The germline gives CDR1 SGHTS, CDR2 YDEGEE. The CDR3 loop spans 15 amino acids. Trimming at V came to 3 bases and at J to 10 bases, leaving 8 bases not matched to a gene. Full variable domain (remainder filled in from reference TRBV5-8 and TRBJ1-6): EAGVTQSPTHLIKTRGQQATLRCSPISGHTSVYWYQQALGLGLQFLLWYDEGEERNRGNFPPRFSGRQFPNYSSELNVNALELEDSALYLCASSSGGTGNSPLHFGNGTRLTVT.

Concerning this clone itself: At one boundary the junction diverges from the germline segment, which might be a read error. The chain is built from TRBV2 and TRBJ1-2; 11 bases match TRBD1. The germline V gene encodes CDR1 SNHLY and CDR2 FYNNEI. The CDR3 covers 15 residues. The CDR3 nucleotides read TGTGCCAGCAGGGAAGGGACAGGGGGTAACTATGGCTACACCTTC. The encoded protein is CASREGTGGNYGYTF. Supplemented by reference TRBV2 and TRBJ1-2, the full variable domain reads EPEVTQTPSHQVTQMGQEVILRCVPISNHLYFYWYRQILGQKVEFLVSFYNNEISEKSEIFDDQFSVERPDGSNFTLKIRSTKLEDSAMYFCASREGTGGNYGYTFGSGTRLTVV.

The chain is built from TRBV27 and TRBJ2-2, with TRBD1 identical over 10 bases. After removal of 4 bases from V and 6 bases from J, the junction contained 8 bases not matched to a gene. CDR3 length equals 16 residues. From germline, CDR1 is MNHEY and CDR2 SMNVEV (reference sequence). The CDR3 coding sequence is TGTGCCAGCAGTTCGTCGGACAGGGGGGGTTCCGGGGAGCTGTTTTTT. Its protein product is CASSSSDRGGSGELFF.

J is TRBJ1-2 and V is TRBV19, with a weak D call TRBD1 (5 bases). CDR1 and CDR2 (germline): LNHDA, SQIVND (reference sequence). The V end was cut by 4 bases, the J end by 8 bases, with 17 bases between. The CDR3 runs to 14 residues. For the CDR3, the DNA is TGTGCCAGTAGTAATCTACACCAGGGTTTCGGCTACACCTTC. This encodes CASSNLHQGFGYTF.

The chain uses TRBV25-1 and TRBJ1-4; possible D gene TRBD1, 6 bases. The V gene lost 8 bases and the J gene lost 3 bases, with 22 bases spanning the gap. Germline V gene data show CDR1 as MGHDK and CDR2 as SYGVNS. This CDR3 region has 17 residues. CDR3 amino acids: CASSSRGRQYANEKLFF. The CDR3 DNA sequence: TGTGCCAGCTCGAGCAGGGGCCGACAGTACGCTAATGAAAAACTGTTTTTT.

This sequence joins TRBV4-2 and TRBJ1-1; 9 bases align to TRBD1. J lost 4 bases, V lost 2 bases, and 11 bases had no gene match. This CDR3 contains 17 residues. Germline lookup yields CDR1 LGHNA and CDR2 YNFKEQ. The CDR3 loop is CASSQFRDREISTEAFF. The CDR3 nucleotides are TGTGCCAGCAGCCAATTCCGGGACAGGGAAATTAGCACTGAAGCTTTCTTT.

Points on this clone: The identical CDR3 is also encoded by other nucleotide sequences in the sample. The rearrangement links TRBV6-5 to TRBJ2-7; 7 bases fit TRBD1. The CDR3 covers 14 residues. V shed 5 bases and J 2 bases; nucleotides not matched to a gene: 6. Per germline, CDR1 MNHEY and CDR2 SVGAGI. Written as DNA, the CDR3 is TGTGCCAGCAGTCCCGGGACAGCGACCTACGAGCAGTACTTC. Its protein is CASSPGTATYEQYF.

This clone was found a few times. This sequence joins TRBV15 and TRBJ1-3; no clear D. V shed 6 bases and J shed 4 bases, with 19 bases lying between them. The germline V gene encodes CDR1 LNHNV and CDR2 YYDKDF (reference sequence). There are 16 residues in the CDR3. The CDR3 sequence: CATSAEPDGYGNTIYF. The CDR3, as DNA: TGTGCCACCAGTGCGGAACCCGACGGATACGGAAACACCATATATTTT.

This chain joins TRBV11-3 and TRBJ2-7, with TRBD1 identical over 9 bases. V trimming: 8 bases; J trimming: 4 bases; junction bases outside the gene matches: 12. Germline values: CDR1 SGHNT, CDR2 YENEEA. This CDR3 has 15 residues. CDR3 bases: TGTGCCAGCTCGGTAGAGGGACAGGGAATATACGAGCAGTACTTC. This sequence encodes CASSVEGQGIYEQYF.

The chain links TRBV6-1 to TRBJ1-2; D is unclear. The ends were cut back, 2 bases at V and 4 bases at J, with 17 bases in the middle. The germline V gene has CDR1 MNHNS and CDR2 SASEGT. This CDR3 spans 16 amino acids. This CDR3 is CASSEYGPGTPYGYTF. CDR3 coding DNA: TGTGCCAGCAGTGAATATGGGCCAGGAACCCCCTATGGCTACACCTTC.

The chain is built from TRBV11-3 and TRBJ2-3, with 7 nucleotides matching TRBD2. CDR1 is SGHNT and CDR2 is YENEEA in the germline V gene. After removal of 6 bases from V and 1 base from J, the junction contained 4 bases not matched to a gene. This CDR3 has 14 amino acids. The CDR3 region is CASSWTRGTDTQYF. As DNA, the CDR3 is TGTGCCAGCAGTTGGACTAGGGGCACAGATACGCAGTATTTT. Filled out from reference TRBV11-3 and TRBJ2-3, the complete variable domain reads EAGVVQSPRYKIIEKKQPVAFWCNPISGHNTLYWYLQNLGQGPELLIRYENEEAVDDSQLPKDRFSAERLKGVDSTLKIQPAELGDSAVYLCASSWTRGTDTQYFGPGTRLTVL.

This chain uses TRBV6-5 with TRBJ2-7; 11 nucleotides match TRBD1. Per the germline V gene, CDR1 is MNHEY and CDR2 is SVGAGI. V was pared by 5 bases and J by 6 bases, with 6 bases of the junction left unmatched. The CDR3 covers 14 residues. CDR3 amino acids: CASSQGQGGSEQYF. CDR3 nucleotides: TGTGCCAGCAGTCAGGGACAGGGGGGTAGCGAGCAGTACTTC.

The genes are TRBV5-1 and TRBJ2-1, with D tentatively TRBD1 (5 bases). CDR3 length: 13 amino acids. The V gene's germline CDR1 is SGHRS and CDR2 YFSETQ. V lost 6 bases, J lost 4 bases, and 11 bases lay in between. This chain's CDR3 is CASTGRAYNEQFF. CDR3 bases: TGCGCCAGCACCGGCAGGGCTTACAATGAGCAGTTCTTC.

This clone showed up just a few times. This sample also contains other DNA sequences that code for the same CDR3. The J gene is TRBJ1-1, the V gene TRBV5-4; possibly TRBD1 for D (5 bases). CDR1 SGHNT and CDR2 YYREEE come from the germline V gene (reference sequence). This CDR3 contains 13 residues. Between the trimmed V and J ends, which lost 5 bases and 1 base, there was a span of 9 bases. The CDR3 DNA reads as TGTGCCAGCAGTCTAGGGGAGAACACTGAAGCTTTCTTT. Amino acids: CASSLGENTEAFF.

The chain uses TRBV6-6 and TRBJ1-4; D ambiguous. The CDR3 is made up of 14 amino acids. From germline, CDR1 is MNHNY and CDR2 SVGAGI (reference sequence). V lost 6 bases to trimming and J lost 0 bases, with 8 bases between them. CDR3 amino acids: CASSLTSTNEKLFF. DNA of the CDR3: TGTGCCAGCAGCTTGACATCAACTAATGAAAAACTGTTTTTT.

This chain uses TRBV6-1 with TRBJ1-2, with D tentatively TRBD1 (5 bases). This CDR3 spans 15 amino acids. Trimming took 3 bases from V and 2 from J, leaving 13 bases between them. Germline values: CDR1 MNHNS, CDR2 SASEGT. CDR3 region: CASSDPGYLNYGYTF. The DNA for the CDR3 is TGTGCCAGCAGTGACCCAGGGTACTTGAACTATGGCTACACCTTC.